This passage covers 2 T cell receptor beta chains from one sample sequenced in a study of shared clonotypes between healthy human individuals. Measured with immunoSEQ multiplex PCR; TCRdb has only the in-frame clones, and not every one. The sample shows 640,000 or so clones, about two thirds of them seen only once. What was sequenced was memory CD4+ T cells sorted from blood. Subset in this sample: CD45RA-negative fraction. These TCRs come from a woman aged 25-40 years in good health.

This chain links TRBV2 with TRBJ2-1, with D possibly called TRBD1 or TRBD2 (5 bases each). The V end was cut by 5 bases, the J end by 10 bases, with 21 bases between. The CDR3 has 15 residues. Germline values: CDR1 SNHLY, CDR2 FYNNEI. The CDR3 spells CASSQEVARGKEQFF. The CDR3 coding sequence is TGTGCCAGCAGTCAAGAGGTAGCTCGGGGCAAAGAGCAGTTCTTC.

This chain joins TRBV2 and TRBJ2-4, with D perhaps matching TRBD1 (6 bases). The CDR3 has 14 residues. Germline lookup yields CDR1 SNHLY and CDR2 FYNNEI. Between the trimmed V and J ends, which lost 8 bases and 2 bases, there was a span of 13 bases. For the CDR3, the DNA is TGTGCCAGCGCCTTTACAGGGTCCAAAAACATTCAGTACTTC. Its protein is CASAFTGSKNIQYF. Together with reference TRBV2 and TRBJ2-4, the CDR3 gives the full variable domain: EPEVTQTPSHQVTQMGQEVILRCVPISNHLYFYWYRQILGQKVEFLVSFYNNEISEKSEIFDDQFSVERPDGSNFTLKIRSTKLEDSAMYFCASAFTGSKNIQYFGAGTRLSVL.